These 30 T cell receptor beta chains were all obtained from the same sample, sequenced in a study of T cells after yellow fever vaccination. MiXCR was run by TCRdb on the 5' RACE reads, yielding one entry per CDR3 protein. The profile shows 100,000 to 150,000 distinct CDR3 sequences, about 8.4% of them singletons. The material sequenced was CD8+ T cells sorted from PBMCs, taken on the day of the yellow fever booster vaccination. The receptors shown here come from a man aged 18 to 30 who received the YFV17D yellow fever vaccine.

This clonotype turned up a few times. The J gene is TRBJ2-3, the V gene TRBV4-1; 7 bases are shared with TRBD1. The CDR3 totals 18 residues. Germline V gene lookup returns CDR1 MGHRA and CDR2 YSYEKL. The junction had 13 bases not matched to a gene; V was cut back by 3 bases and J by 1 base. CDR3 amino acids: CASSHYPTGHPRTDTQYF. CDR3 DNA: TGCGCCAGCAGCCACTACCCGACAGGGCATCCTCGCACAGATACGCAGTATTTT.

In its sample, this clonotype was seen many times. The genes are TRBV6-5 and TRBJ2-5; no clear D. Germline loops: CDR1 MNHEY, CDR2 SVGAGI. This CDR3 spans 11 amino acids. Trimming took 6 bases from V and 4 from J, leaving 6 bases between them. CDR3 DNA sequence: TGTGCCAGCAGCCTCGCAGAGACCCAGTACTTC. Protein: CASSLAETQYF.

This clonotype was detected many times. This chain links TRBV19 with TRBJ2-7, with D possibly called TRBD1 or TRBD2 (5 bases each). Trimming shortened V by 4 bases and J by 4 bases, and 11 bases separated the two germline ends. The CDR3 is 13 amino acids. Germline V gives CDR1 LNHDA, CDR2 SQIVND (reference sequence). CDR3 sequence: CASSTVWGYEQYV. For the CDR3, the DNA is TGTGCCAGTAGTACGGTTTGGGGGTACGAGCAGTACGTC.

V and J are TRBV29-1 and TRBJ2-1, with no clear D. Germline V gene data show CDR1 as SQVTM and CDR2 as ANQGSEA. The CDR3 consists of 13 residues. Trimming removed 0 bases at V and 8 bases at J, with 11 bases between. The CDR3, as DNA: TGCAGCGTTGAAGATACCTCCCGGGATGAGCAGTTCTTC. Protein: CSVEDTSRDEQFF.

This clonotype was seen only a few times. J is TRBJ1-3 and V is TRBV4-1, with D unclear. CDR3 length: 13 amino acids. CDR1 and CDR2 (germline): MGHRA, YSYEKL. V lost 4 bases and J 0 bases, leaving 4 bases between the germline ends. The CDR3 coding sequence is TGCGCCAGCAGCCCTCTCTCTGGAAACACCATATATTTT. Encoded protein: CASSPLSGNTIYF.

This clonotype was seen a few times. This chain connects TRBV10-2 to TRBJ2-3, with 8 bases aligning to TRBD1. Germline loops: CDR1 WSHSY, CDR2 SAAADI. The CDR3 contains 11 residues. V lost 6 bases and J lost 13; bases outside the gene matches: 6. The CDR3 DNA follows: TGCGCCAGCAGCGGACAGGGTTTCGAGTATTTT. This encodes CASSGQGFEYF.

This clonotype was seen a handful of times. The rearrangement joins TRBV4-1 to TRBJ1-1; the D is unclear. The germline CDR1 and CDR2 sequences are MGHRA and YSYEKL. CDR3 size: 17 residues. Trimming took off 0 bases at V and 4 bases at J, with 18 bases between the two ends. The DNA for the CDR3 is TGCGCCAGCAGCCAAGAAATTGATCCCCAGCGGAGCACTGAAGCTTTCTTT. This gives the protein CASSQEIDPQRSTEAFF.

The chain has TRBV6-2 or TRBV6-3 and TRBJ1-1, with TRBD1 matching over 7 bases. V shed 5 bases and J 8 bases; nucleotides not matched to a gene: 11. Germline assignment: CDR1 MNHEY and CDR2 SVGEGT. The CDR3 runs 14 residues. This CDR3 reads CASSQDLQGHEAFF. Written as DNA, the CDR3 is TGTGCCAGCAGTCAAGACTTACAGGGGCACGAAGCTTTCTTT.

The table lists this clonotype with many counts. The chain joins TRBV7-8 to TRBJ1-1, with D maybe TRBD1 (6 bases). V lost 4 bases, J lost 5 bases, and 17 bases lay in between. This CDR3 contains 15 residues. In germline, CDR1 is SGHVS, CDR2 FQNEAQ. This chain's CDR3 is CASSSMNTGRTEAFF. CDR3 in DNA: TGTGCCAGCAGCTCCATGAACACAGGGAGGACTGAAGCTTTCTTT.

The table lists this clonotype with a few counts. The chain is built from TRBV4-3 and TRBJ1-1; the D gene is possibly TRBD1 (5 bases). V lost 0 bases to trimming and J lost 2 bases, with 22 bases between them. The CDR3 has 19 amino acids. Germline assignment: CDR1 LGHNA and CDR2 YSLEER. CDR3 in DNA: TGCGCCAGCAGCCAAGAAGCCCTCTTTTACGGGGGAAGAAACACTGAAGCTTTCTTT. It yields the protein CASSQEALFYGGRNTEAFF.

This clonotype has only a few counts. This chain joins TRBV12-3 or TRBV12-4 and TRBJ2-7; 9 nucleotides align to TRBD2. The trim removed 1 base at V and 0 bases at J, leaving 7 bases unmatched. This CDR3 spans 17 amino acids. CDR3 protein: CASSLGLAGPSSYEQYF. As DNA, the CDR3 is TGTGCCAGCAGTTTAGGCCTAGCGGGGCCCTCCTCCTACGAGCAGTACTTC.

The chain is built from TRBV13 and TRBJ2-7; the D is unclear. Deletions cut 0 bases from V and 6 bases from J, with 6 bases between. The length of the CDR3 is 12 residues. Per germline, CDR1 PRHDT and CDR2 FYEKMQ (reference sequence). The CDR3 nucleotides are TGTGCCAGCAGCTTAGGGGTCGGCGAGCAGTACTTC. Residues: CASSLGVGEQYF.

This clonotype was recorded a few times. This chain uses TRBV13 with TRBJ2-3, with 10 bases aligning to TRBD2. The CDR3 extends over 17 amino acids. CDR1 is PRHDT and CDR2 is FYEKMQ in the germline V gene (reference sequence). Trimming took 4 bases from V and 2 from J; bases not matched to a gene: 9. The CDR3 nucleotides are TGTGCCAGCAGCTCTGCCTGGACTAGCGGAAACACAGATACGCAGTATTTT. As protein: CASSSAWTSGNTDTQYF.

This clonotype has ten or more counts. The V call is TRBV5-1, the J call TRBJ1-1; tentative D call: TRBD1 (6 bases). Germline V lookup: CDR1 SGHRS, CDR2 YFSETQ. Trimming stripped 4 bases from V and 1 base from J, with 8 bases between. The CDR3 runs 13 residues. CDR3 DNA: TGCGCCAGCAGCATGACAGGGAACACTGAAGCTTTCTTT. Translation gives CASSMTGNTEAFF.

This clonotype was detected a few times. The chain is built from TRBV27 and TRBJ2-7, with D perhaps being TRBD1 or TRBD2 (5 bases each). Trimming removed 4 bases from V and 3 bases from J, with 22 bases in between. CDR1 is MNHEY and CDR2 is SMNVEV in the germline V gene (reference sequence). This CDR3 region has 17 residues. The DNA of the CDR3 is TGTGCCAGCAGTTCCCTGGTGGTCAGGGACCGTATCTACGAGCAGTACTTC. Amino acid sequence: CASSSLVVRDRIYEQYF.

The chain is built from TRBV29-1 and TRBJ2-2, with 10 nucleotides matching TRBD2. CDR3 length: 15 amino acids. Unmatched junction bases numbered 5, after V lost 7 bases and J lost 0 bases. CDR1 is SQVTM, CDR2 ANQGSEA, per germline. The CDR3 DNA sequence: TGCAGCGGTAGACTAGCGGGTACGAACACCGGGGAGCTGTTTTTT. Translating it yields CSGRLAGTNTGELFF.

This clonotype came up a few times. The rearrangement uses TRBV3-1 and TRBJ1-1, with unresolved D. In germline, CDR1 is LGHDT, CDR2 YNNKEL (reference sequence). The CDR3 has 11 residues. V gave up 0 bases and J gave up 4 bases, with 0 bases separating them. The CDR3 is CASSQDTEAFF. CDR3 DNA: TGTGCCAGCAGCCAAGACACTGAAGCTTTCTTT. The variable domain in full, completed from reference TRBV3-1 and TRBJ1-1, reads DTAVSQTPKYLVTQMGNDKSIKCEQNLGHDTMYWYKQDSKKFLKIMFSYNNKELIINETVPNRFSPKSPDKAHLNLHINSLELGDSAVYFCASSQDTEAFFGQGTRLTVV.

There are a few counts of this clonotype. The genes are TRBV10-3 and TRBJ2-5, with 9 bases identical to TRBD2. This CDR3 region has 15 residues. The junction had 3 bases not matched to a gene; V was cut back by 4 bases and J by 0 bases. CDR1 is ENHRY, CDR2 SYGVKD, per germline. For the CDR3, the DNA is TGTGCCATCAGTGGGACTAGCGAGAACCAAGAGACCCAGTACTTC. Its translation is CAISGTSENQETQYF.

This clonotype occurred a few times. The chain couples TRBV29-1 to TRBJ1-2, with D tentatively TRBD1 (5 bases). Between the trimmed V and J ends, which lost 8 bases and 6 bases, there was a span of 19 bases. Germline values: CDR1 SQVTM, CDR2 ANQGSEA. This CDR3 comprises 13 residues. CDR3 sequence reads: CSSTDSRRDGYTF. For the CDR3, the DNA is TGCAGCTCGACAGACAGTCGACGGGATGGCTACACCTTC.

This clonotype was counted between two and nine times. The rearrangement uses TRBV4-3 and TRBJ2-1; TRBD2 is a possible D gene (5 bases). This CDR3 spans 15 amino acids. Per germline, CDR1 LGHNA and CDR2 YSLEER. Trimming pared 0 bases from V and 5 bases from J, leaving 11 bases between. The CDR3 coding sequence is TGCGCCAGCAGCCAAGATTCCGGGGATGACAATGAGCAGTTCTTC. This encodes CASSQDSGDDNEQFF.

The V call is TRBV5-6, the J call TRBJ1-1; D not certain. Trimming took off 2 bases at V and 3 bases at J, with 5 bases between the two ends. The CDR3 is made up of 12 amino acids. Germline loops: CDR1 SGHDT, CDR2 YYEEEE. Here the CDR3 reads CASSFSDTEAFF. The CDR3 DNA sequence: TGTGCCAGCAGCTTTTCGGACACTGAAGCTTTCTTT.

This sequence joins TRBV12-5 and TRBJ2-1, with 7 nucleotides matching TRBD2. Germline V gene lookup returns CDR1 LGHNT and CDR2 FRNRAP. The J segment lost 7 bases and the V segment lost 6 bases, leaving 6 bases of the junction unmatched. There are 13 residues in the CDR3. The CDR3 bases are TGTGCTAGTGGGCGGGGGTCTATGAATGAGCAGTTCTTC. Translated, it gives CASGRGSMNEQFF. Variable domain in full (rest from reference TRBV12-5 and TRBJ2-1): DARVTQTPRHKVTEMGQEVTMRCQPILGHNTVFWYRQTMMQGLELLAYFRNRAPLDDSGMPKDRFSAEMPDATLATLKIQPSEPRDSAVYFCASGRGSMNEQFFGPGTRLTVL.

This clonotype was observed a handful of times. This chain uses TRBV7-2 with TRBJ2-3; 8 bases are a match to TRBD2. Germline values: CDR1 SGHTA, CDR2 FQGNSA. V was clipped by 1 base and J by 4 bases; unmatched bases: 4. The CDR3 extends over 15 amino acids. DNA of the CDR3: TGTGCCAGCAGCTTAGGGGTAGCGGGGTCAGATACGCAGTATTTT. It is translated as CASSLGVAGSDTQYF.

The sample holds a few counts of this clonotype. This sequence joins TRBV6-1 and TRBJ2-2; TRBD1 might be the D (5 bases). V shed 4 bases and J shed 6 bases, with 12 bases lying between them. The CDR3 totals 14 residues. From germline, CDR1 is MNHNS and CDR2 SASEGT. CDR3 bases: TGTGCCAGCAGTGTACAGGTTACCGCCGGGGAGCTGTTTTTT. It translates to CASSVQVTAGELFF.

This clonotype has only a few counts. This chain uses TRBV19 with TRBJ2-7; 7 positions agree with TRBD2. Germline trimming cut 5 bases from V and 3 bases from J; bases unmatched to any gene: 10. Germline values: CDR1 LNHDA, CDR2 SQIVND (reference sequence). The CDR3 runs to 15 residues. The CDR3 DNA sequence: TGTGCCAGTAGTTCCCGAGGCAGCGGGGTCTACGAGCAGTACTTC. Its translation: CASSSRGSGVYEQYF.

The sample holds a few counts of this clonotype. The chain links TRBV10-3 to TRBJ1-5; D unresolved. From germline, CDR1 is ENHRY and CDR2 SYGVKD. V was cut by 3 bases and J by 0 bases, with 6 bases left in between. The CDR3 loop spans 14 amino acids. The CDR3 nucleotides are TGTGCCATCAGTGACAGTAATAGCAATCAGCCCCAGCATTTT. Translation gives CAISDSNSNQPQHF.

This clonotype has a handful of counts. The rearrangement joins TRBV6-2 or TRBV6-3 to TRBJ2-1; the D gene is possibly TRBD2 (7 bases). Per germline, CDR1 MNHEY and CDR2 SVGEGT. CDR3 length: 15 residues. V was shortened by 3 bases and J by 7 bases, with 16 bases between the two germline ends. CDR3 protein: CASSYGGGSSNEQFF. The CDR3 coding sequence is TGTGCCAGCAGTTATGGCGGGGGCTCCTCGAATGAGCAGTTCTTC.

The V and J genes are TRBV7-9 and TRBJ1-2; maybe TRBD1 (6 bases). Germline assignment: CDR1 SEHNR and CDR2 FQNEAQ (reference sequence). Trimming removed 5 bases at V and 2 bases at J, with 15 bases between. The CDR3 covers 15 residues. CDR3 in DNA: TGTGCCAGCAGCGGGACGGGGGCCTTCAACTATGGCTACACCTTC. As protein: CASSGTGAFNYGYTF.

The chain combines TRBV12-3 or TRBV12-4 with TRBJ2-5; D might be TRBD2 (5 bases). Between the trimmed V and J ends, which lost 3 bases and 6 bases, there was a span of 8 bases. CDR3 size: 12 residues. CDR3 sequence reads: CASSLSSKTQYF. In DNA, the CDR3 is TGTGCCAGCAGTTTGTCTAGCAAGACCCAGTACTTC.

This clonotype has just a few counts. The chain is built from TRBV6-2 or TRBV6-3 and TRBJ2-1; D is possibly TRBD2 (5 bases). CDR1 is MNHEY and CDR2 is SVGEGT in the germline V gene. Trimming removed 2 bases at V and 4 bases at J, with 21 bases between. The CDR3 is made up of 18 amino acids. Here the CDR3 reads CASSYRLPPSQPYNEQFF. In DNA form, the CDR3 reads TGTGCCAGCAGTTACCGTTTGCCCCCTAGCCAGCCTTACAATGAGCAGTTCTTC.